These T cell receptor beta chains were read from a single sample in a study of blood T cell repertoires in COVID-19. Assay: immunoSEQ multiplex PCR; the TCRdb copy retains only in-frame clones and omits some. The top ten hold roughly 4.6% of the sample, which has hundreds of thousands of clones, 85% seen once. The specimen sequenced was peripheral blood. These receptors were collected from a man aged 50 or older with active or convalescent COVID-19. CDR3s include the opening cysteine and the closing phenylalanine or tryptophan. Fields, in order: V gene, clone size, J gene, D gene, CDR3 DNA, CDR3 protein. D genes are given only for firm matches. Part of the rows lack a size; the others show once, few, many or a class for expanded clones.

TRBV5-1	.	TRBJ2-7	TRBD2	TGCGCCAGCAGCTTTAGCGGGAGATCGGCCTACGAGCAGTACTTC	CASSFSGRSAYEQYF
TRBV20-1	few	TRBJ2-7	.	TGCAGTGCTGGCCCAGCAGGGGCCCAGTACTTC	CSAGPAGAQYF
TRBV29-1	few	TRBJ2-3	.	TGCAGCGCCCGGACTGGAACAGATACGCAGTATTTT	CSARTGTDTQYF
TRBV7-9	once	TRBJ2-2	.	TGTGCCAGCAGCCCAACCAGCGGAGCGAACACCGGGGAGCTGTTTTTT	CASSPTSGANTGELFF
TRBV6-6	.	TRBJ2-1	TRBD2	TGTGCCAGCAGAGTCCCGGGACTAGCGGGGGATGAGCAGTTCTTC	CASRVPGLAGDEQFF
TRBV10-3	.	TRBJ2-3	TRBD1	TGTGCCATCGGGGGACAGGGAAAGGGCACAGATACGCAGTATTTT	CAIGGQGKGTDTQYF
TRBV7-9	.	TRBJ1-1	.	TGTGCCAGCAGCTTACAATACGGGACAAGTGATGAAGCTTTCTTT	CASSLQYGTSDEAFF
TRBV28	once	TRBJ2-7	TRBD2	TGTGCCAGCAGTACGAGGACTAGCGACTCCTACGAGCAGTACTTC	CASSTRTSDSYEQYF
TRBV6-5	.	TRBJ2-7	TRBD1	TGTGCCAGCAGTCAGGGACAGGGTATTTACGAGCAGTACTTC	CASSQGQGIYEQYF
TRBV6-4	.	TRBJ1-1	TRBD1	TGTGCCAGCAGTGTCGAGACAGGGAGCACTGAAGCTTTCTTT	CASSVETGSTEAFF
TRBV4-1	many	TRBJ1-2	.	TGCGCCAGCAGCCAAGGGGGCGTCTACTATGGCTACACCTTC	CASSQGGVYYGYTF
TRBV12-3/TRBV12-4	.	TRBJ1-6	TRBD1	TGTGCCAGCCGGGACAGGGGAGGATCACCCCTCCACTTT	CASRDRGGSPLHF
TRBV19	once	TRBJ1-2	TRBD1	TGTGCCAGTAGTAGTGGACAGGGGGGGAACTATGGCTACACCTTC	CASSSGQGGNYGYTF
TRBV27	.	TRBJ2-7	.	TGTGCCAGCAGGGAGGACGGGATCCGTCCCTACGAGCAGTACTTC	CASREDGIRPYEQYF
TRBV3-1/TRBV3-2	.	TRBJ2-3	.	TGTGCCAGCAGCCAAGCTTCCCGAGGGTCTACGCAGTATTTT	CASSQASRGSTQYF
TRBV5-6	.	TRBJ1-4	TRBD1	TGTGCCAGCAGCTTTCAGGGGGCAACTAATGAAAAACTGTTTTTT	CASSFQGATNEKLFF
TRBV5-1	.	TRBJ2-5	TRBD2	TGCGCCAGCAGCCCGAACTTAGCGGGAGGGACCCAGTACTTC	CASSPNLAGGTQYF
TRBV7-9	.	TRBJ2-7	.	TGTGCCAGCAGCTTAGGGGACACGATTTGGGAGCAGTACTTC	CASSLGDTIWEQYF
TRBV19	.	TRBJ1-1	TRBD1	TGTGCCAGTAGTACTGGACAGGGGGGGACTGAAGCTTTCTTT	CASSTGQGGTEAFF
TRBV4-3	.	TRBJ1-1	.	TGCGCCAGCAGCCCTTCATCGACGGGGACTGAAGCTTTCTTT	CASSPSSTGTEAFF
TRBV11-2	.	TRBJ2-5	TRBD2	TGTGCCAGCAGACTAGCGGCAGCGGGAGAGACCCAGTACTTC	CASRLAAAGETQYF
TRBV23-1	.	TRBJ1-5	.	TGCGCCAGCAGTCAACCTGGGAGGAGCCTCGGGCAGCCCCAGCATTTT	CASSQPGRSLGQPQHF
TRBV12-3/TRBV12-4	.	TRBJ1-4	TRBD1	TGTGCCAGCAGTTTGACAGGGAACGAAAAACTGTTTTTT	CASSLTGNEKLFF
TRBV5-4	.	TRBJ2-1	.	TGTGCCAGCAGCTCGCCTTCGGCAGGATCTGAGCAGTTCTTC	CASSSPSAGSEQFF
TRBV28	.	TRBJ2-5	.	TGTGCCAGCAGACCCGGACTCAAAGAGACCCAGTACTTC	CASRPGLKETQYF
TRBV9	.	TRBJ2-7	.	TGTGCCAGCAGCGTCGGACACCGAGATTTGGACGAGCAGTACTTC	CASSVGHRDLDEQYF
TRBV5-5	.	TRBJ2-7	TRBD2	TGTGCCAGCAGCTTGGAACTGGGGACTAGCAGCTACGAGCAGTACTTC	CASSLELGTSSYEQYF
TRBV30	.	TRBJ2-3	TRBD2	TGTGCCTGGAGTGTGGCGGGAGGTCGCACAGATACGCAGTATTTT	CAWSVAGGRTDTQYF
TRBV6-6	.	TRBJ1-3	.	TGTGCCAGCAGTTCCACAGGGCGCCCTGGAAACACCATATATTTT	CASSSTGRPGNTIYF
TRBV7-8	.	TRBJ2-2	.	TGTGCCAGCAGCCCGGAGGGGGGGTGGAGCACCGGGGAGCTGTTTTTT	CASSPEGGWSTGELFF
TRBV29-1	.	TRBJ1-6	.	TGCAGCGCCCTCGGCCTCCACTTT	CSALGLHF
TRBV5-1	.	TRBJ1-6	TRBD1	TGCGCCAGCAGCAGGGCCGGGACAGGGGATAATTCACCCCTCCACTTT	CASSRAGTGDNSPLHF
TRBV5-4	.	TRBJ2-1	TRBD2	TGTGCCAGCACAGCGGGGGGCGGGAATGAGCAGTTCTTC	CASTAGGGNEQFF